This T cell receptor (beta chain) comes out of a study of T cell responses to AZD1222 COVID-19 vaccine. Study-wide context: Pooled in the analysis were second doses at about 4 or about 12 weeks.

This clone was seen only once. What it binds is unknown. General study findings and limits: Without day 14 samples, only post-peak T cell repertoires were studied. Unmutated variant regions are reportedly targeted by nearly half of spike-specific TCRs.

The V segment lost 5 bases and the J segment 5 bases; nucleotides outside the gene matches: 6. Germline-derived CDR1 and CDR2 are LNHDA and SQIVND (reference sequence). The CDR3 has 13 amino acids. The data were produced by immunoSEQ multiplex PCR, yet TCRdb's version contains in-frame clones alone and is incomplete. The sample records about 150,000 clones, 92% being singletons. This clonotype originated in an adult in good health. The chain combines TRBV19 with TRBJ2-7; 7 positions agree with TRBD1. Source: peripheral blood, taken on day 0 of AZD1222 vaccination. The CDR3 nucleotides read TGTGCCAGTAGTGAACAGGGGTACAACGAGCAGTACTTC. This translates into CASSEQGYNEQYF.